One sample yielded the 20 T cell receptor beta chains listed below, sequenced in a study of human T cells and chemical hapten exposure. Documented time point: patch test 2, 6 weeks after DPC sensitization. Described treatment: therapeutic diphenylcyclopropenone sensitization with weekly scalp DPC. TCRdb fed the RACE reads into MiXCR, producing one record per CDR3 protein. The data show roughly 96,000 distinct CDR3 sequences, 7% to 10% seen once. This specimen was whole blood, taken in connection with sensitization to the hapten diphenylcyclopropenone (DPC). The receptor set was obtained from a woman aged 35 to 49 with alopecia areata. Some clones in this sample may be carry-over from other donors' samples.

There are a few counts of this clonotype. V usage is TRBV9 and J usage is TRBJ2-4; D is perhaps TRBD1 (6 bases). This CDR3 is 15 amino acids long. The V and J ends lost 2 bases and 5 bases respectively, with 14 bases between them. The V gene's germline CDR1 is SGDLS and CDR2 YYNGEE. The CDR3 reads CASSVRLGAENIQYF. The CDR3, as DNA: TGTGCCAGCAGCGTGAGACTGGGGGCCGAAAACATTCAGTACTTC.

This clonotype was found many times. The gene calls are TRBV11-2 and TRBJ2-3, with 10 positions matching TRBD1. In germline, CDR1 is SGHAT, CDR2 FQNNGV. CDR3 length equals 15 residues. V trimming: 3 bases; J trimming: 4 bases; junction bases outside the gene matches: 4. The CDR3 DNA reads TGTGCCAGCAGCTTCGGACAGGGGGGTCCAGATACGCAGTATTTT. This translates into CASSFGQGGPDTQYF.

This clonotype was observed many times. This rearrangement joins TRBV28 to TRBJ1-2; the match to TRBD1 covers 9 bases. The CDR3 runs to 15 residues. V dropped 4 bases and J dropped 3; count of bases not matched to a gene: 6. Germline CDR1 reads MDHEN; CDR2 reads SYDVKM. The CDR3, as DNA: TGTGCCAGCAGTTCCACAGGGGGCTGGGACTATGGCTACACCTTC. This gives the protein CASSSTGGWDYGYTF.

This clonotype came up many times. This rearrangement joins TRBV5-1 to TRBJ1-2; perhaps TRBD1 as D (6 bases). CDR1 and CDR2 (germline): SGHRS, YFSETQ. V lost 1 base to trimming and J lost 4 bases, with 11 bases between them. The CDR3 is 14 amino acids. The chain's CDR3 is CASSLTPDSYGYTF. CDR3 coding DNA: TGCGCCAGCAGCTTGACCCCGGACAGCTATGGCTACACCTTC.

There are a few counts of this clonotype. As DNA, the CDR3 is TGCAGTGCTACCGGTTACTCCCCCTTTAGCGGGAGGCTAACCTACGAGCAGTACTTC. Its translation: CSATGYSPFSGRLTYEQYF. The V gene is TRBV20-1, the J gene TRBJ2-7; 10 bases fit TRBD2. Trimming removed 4 bases from V and 2 bases from J; junction bases left unmatched: 20. Per germline, CDR1 DFQATT and CDR2 SNEGSKA (reference sequence). This CDR3 is 19 amino acids long.

The rearrangement uses TRBV3-1 and TRBJ2-7, with D possibly matching TRBD1 (6 bases). This CDR3 spans 14 amino acids. The V end lost 4 bases, the J end lost 5 bases, and 15 bases lay between the germline ends. From germline, CDR1 is LGHDT and CDR2 YNNKEL (reference sequence). The DNA for the CDR3 is TGTGCCAGCAGCCGAACAGGGACGCGCAACGAGCAGTACTTC. It codes for CASSRTGTRNEQYF.

By sample share, this clonotype is medium-sized (0.01 to 0.1%). The V gene is TRBV9, the J gene TRBJ2-1; 8 positions match TRBD2. Germline assignment: CDR1 SGDLS and CDR2 YYNGEE. Losses at the gene ends were 0 bases for V and 4 bases for J; bases not matched to a gene: 6. This CDR3 contains 16 residues. In DNA, the CDR3 is TGTGCCAGCAGCGTAGCAGGCGGGAGGCCGTACAATGAGCAGTTCTTC. Translating it yields CASSVAGGRPYNEQFF.

This clonotype was seen a handful of times. J is TRBJ2-1 and V is TRBV6-5; possibly TRBD2 for D (5 bases). The CDR3 contains 13 residues. Germline-derived CDR1 and CDR2 are MNHEY and SVGAGI. Trimming pared 6 bases from V and 7 bases from J, leaving 13 bases between. CDR3: CASSPTWRNEQFF. Written as DNA, the CDR3 is TGTGCCAGCAGCCCTACCTGGAGGAATGAGCAGTTCTTC.

The chain has TRBV7-2 and TRBJ2-1, with no clear D. Trimming shortened V by 4 bases and J by 12 bases, and 13 bases separated the two germline ends. CDR3 length: 12 residues. Germline V gives CDR1 SGHTA, CDR2 FQGNSA. The CDR3 reads CASSSDLPPQFF. The CDR3 DNA reads TGTGCCAGCAGCTCGGACCTTCCCCCGCAGTTCTTC.

The chain couples TRBV12-5 to TRBJ2-1, with 9 bases aligning to TRBD2. The V and J ends lost 0 bases and 8 bases, in that order; junction bases with no gene match: 8. Germline CDR1 reads LGHNT; CDR2 reads FRNRAP. CDR3 length: 16 amino acids. The CDR3 DNA reads TGTGCTAGTGGTTTGGTACTCGCGGGAGGGCCCCATGAGCAGTTCTTC. It specifies CASGLVLAGGPHEQFF.

This clonotype was observed at least ten times. This chain connects TRBV12-3 or TRBV12-4 to TRBJ2-3, with TRBD1 identical over 7 bases. The CDR3 is made up of 15 amino acids. V was pared by 1 base and J by 1 base, with 2 bases of the junction left unmatched. CDR3: CASSLGQGGTDTQYF. CDR3 sequence (DNA): TGTGCCAGCAGTTTAGGCCAGGGGGGCACAGATACGCAGTATTTT.

This clonotype was observed a handful of times. V is TRBV4-2 and J is TRBJ2-7, with 9 nucleotides matching TRBD2. The ends lost 4 bases at V and 5 bases at J; junction bases unmatched: 9. This CDR3 region has 15 residues. Germline V lookup: CDR1 LGHNA, CDR2 YNFKEQ. The CDR3 coding sequence is TGTGCCAGCAGCCTCTCGCGGGGGGGAGGGGACGAGCAGTACTTC. Translated, it gives CASSLSRGGGDEQYF.

Concerning this clonotype itself: With a much larger clone just one base away, this may be a read error. The rearrangement links TRBV25-1 to TRBJ2-7; D possibly corresponds to TRBD2 (5 bases). Per germline, CDR1 MGHDK and CDR2 SYGVNS. The CDR3 is made up of 13 amino acids. The CDR3 DNA reads TGTACCAGCGGCCACGGGGTTTCCTACGAGCAGTACTTC. This translates into CTSGHGVSYEQYF.

The rearrangement links TRBV12-3 or TRBV12-4 to TRBJ1-1; D is possibly TRBD1 (5 bases). CDR3 length: 13 amino acids. V was shortened by 3 bases and J by 4 bases, with 9 bases between the two germline ends. CDR3 sequence: CASSFGARTEAFF. CDR3 in DNA: TGTGCCAGCAGTTTCGGGGCCCGCACTGAAGCTTTCTTT.

This clonotype was detected many times. This chain connects TRBV20-1 to TRBJ2-4; 10 nucleotides match TRBD1. Germline CDR1 is DFQATT and CDR2 is SNEGSKA (reference sequence). The CDR3 consists of 15 residues. The J segment lost 15 bases and the V segment lost 1 base, leaving 15 bases of the junction unmatched. As DNA, the CDR3 is TGCAGTGCTAGAGCTTCGACAGGGGGCTTGGGGCACCTGTACTTC. Translation: CSARASTGGLGHLYF.

There are a few counts of this clonotype. V is TRBV9 and J is TRBJ2-1; no clear D. Between the trimmed V and J ends, which lost 3 bases and 8 bases, there was a span of 15 bases. From germline, CDR1 is SGDLS and CDR2 YYNGEE. The CDR3 is 14 residues long. CDR3 amino acids: CASSGGSVGDEQFF. The CDR3, as DNA: TGTGCCAGCAGCGGAGGAAGCGTAGGTGATGAGCAGTTCTTC.

This clonotype showed up many times. V gene TRBV4-3 combines with J gene TRBJ2-1; 8 bases match TRBD1. CDR1 is LGHNA, CDR2 YSLEER, per germline. The CDR3 extends over 16 amino acids. The J segment lost 4 bases and the V segment lost 0 bases, leaving 5 bases of the junction unmatched. CDR3 in DNA: TGCGCCAGCAGCCAAGATTGGCAGGGGGCGTACAATGAGCAGTTCTTC. It is translated as CASSQDWQGAYNEQFF.

This clonotype was seen repeatedly, ten times or more. J is TRBJ1-1 and V is TRBV29-1; D is uncertain. Germline V gene data show CDR1 as SQVTM and CDR2 as ANQGSEA. Trimming pared 5 bases from V and 10 bases from J, leaving 14 bases between. CDR3 length: 11 residues. This CDR3 is CSVLNLWGAFF. CDR3 nucleotides: TGCAGCGTTTTAAACTTATGGGGAGCTTTCTTT.

This clonotype was detected many times. The chain recombines TRBV7-2 with TRBJ1-4; 9 bases are a match to TRBD1. In germline, CDR1 is SGHTA, CDR2 FQGNSA. The CDR3 has 14 amino acids. With V trimmed by 3 bases and J by 11 bases, 7 bases remained unmatched. The CDR3 DNA sequence: TGTGCCAGCAGCTTCGGACAGGGGATAGATAAACTGTTTTTT. Its translation: CASSFGQGIDKLFF.

This clonotype turned up a few times. V and J are TRBV27 and TRBJ2-7, with D unclear. V dropped 5 bases and J dropped 3 bases, with 17 bases sitting between them. The CDR3 is made up of 15 amino acids. The germline V gene has CDR1 MNHEY and CDR2 SMNVEV (reference sequence). The CDR3: CASSSSRVYSYEQYF. Here the CDR3 DNA reads TGTGCCAGCAGTAGTTCTAGGGTCTACAGCTACGAGCAGTACTTC.